The present entry profiles one T cell receptor (beta chain) with its context. Its antigen is currently unknown. Both 60 Vbeta primers and 13 Jbeta primers went into the PCR. The protocol was immunoSEQ multiplex PCR, while the TCRdb copy is restricted to in-frame clones and leaves out a portion. The sample includes some 140,000 clones, 55% to 80% of them seen just once. These data originate in a study of cytomegalovirus exposure and HLA in healthy donors. Findings and limits, study-wide: Three of the chains that were CMV-associated were confirmed in vitro to be specific for CMV antigens. In an earlier analysis, productive rearrangement rates for most beta V segments clustered near 87% or 30%.

CDR3 length equals 13 residues. V dropped 0 bases and J dropped 7 bases, with 9 bases sitting between them. Looked up from germline, CDR1 is SGHTA and CDR2 is FQGTGA. Material for sequencing was PBMCs. The rearrangement uses TRBV7-3 and TRBJ1-2, with D hard to call. This clonotype was sampled from a woman in her 40s in good health and CMV-seronegative. The CDR3 DNA sequence: TGTGCCAGCAGCTTAACTAAAGGGAGTGGCTACACCTTC. This encodes CASSLTKGSGYTF.